What follows is one TCR beta chain and its context. The method was immunoSEQ multiplex PCR; TCRdb's version includes in-frame clones alone and lacks a portion of them. The sample lists 250,000 or so clones, roughly 93% seen once, with about 0.5% in the top ten. This record comes from a study of T cell responses to AZD1222 COVID-19 vaccine. Germline V gene data show CDR1 as MDHEN and CDR2 as SYDVKM. Trimming left V 8 bases short and J 4 bases short, with 14 bases between. The CDR3 has 13 amino acids. The TCR originated in an adult in good health. J is TRBJ1-2 and V is TRBV28; D call uncertain. Sequencing used peripheral blood, obtained on day 0 of AZD1222 vaccination. Here the CDR3 reads CASQPGRTYGYTF. The CDR3 DNA reads as TGTGCCAGCCAGCCGGGCCGGACCTATGGCTACACCTTC.